One and the same sample provided the 25 T cell receptor beta chains below, sequenced in a study of tissue T cells after allogeneic stem cell transplantation. The time point denotes: mouse harvest day 7 after allogeneic transplant. Each mouse received 10^7 T-cell-depleted marrow cells plus 10^6 splenic CD5+ T cells by tail vein. Some clones are missing from TCRdb's copy, which holds only in-frame ones; the method was immunoSEQ multiplex PCR. The sample shows about 6,700 clones, over 35% of them seen only once. The specimen sequenced was gut tissue. The source of these receptors is a female BALB/c mouse given C57BL/6 T cells with graft-versus-host disease after an allogeneic hematopoietic cell transplant.

As regards this clone: The listed genes are named as in mouse. Sequencing ends 1 residue short of the CDR3 end; the germline J gene provides the rest. The rearrangement links TRBV5 to TRBJ2-4; TRBD1 matches 8 bases. Germline V CDR1 and CDR2: LGHNA, YNLKQL (reference sequence). The CDR3 consists of 14 residues. J gave up 3 bases and V 4 bases, and 3 bases lay outside the gene matches. The part of the CDR3 DNA that was read is TGTGCCAGCAGCCCGCGACAGGGGCAAAACACCTTGTAC. This codes for CASSPRQGQNTLY. The whole CDR3 region reads CASSPRQGQNTLYF.

Of note for this clone: The germline and genes are mouse ones. The read ends 1 residue early relative to the CDR3; the germline J gene fills the gap. This chain links TRBV4 with TRBJ1-1, with D hard to call. The CDR3 is 11 residues long. Germline V gene data show CDR1 as LGHDT and CDR2 as YNNKQL (reference sequence). V lost 7 bases and J 4 bases, leaving 7 bases between the germline ends. CDR3 DNA, as far as it was read: TGTGCCAGCAAGTTGGCCACAGAAGTCTTC. Its translation: CASKLATEVF. The whole CDR3 sequence is CASKLATEVFF.

This clone was detected only a few times. The germline and genes are mouse ones. The read gets to within 1 residue of the CDR3 end, and the germline J gene fills in the rest. The chain combines TRBV31 with TRBJ2-3, with D possibly being TRBD1 (5 bases). CDR3 length: 14 amino acids. The V gene's germline CDR1 is GKSSPN and CDR2 SITVG. V was clipped by 2 bases and J by 0 bases, with 9 bases between them. CDR3 loop: CAWSRTPSAETLYF. Incomplete CDR3 DNA: TGTGCCTGGAGTAGGACACCTAGTGCAGAAACGCTGTAT.

Concerning this clone itself: The gene names given are mouse names. The read ends 1 residue early relative to the CDR3; the germline J gene fills the gap. V gene TRBV26 combines with J gene TRBJ2-7, with D perhaps assigned TRBD1 or TRBD2 (5 bases each). CDR1 is KGHPV, CDR2 FQNQEV, per germline (reference sequence). The CDR3 loop spans 11 amino acids. Trimming stripped 4 bases from V and 7 bases from J, with 8 bases between. CDR3 in amino acids: CASSRRGEQYF. Incomplete CDR3 DNA: TGTGCCAGCAGTCGACGGGGGGAACAGTAC.

Notes on this clone: Gene names refer to mouse genes. The read ends 1 residue shy of where the CDR3 ends; the end is completed using the germline J gene. This chain uses TRBV26 with TRBJ2-5; TRBD1 matches 8 bases. This CDR3 region has 13 residues. Germline V gene data show CDR1 as KGHPV and CDR2 as FQNQEV (reference sequence). The ends lost 6 bases at V and 5 bases at J; junction bases unmatched: 4. The CDR3 sequence is CASRTGAGDTQYF. CDR3 bases read: TGTGCCAGCAGGACAGGGGCGGGAGACACCCAGTAC.

With regard to this clone: Any gene name here is a mouse gene name. The read stops 1 residue short of the end of the CDR3; the missing end is completed from the germline J gene. V and J are TRBV5 and TRBJ1-1; the match to TRBD1 covers 11 bases. The CDR3 consists of 15 residues. J lost 3 bases, V lost 2 bases, and 2 bases had no gene match. CDR1 LGHNA and CDR2 YNLKQL come from the germline V gene (reference sequence). The sequenced part of the CDR3 DNA is TGTGCCAGCAGCCAACCGGACAGGGGGCACACAGAAGTCTTC. Amino acid sequence: CASSQPDRGHTEVF. From start to end, the CDR3 is CASSQPDRGHTEVFF.

As for this clone: Genes and germline are mouse. The sequenced fragment ends 1 residue before the CDR3 boundary, so the rest is inferred from the germline J gene. This rearrangement joins TRBV26 to TRBJ2-3; tentatively, D is TRBD1 or TRBD2 (5 bases each). In germline, CDR1 is KGHPV, CDR2 FQNQEV (reference sequence). Trimming removed 1 base at V and 2 bases at J, with 7 bases between. The CDR3 totals 14 residues. The CDR3 spells CASSLWGSAETLYF. Partial CDR3 DNA: TGTGCCAGCAGTCTGTGGGGGTCTGCAGAAACGCTGTAT.

As regards this clone: Genes here carry mouse names. Read sequence stops 1 residue before the CDR3 end, and the germline J gene provides the missing end. The chain combines TRBV5 with TRBJ2-3, with TRBD1 matching over 7 bases. CDR3 length: 15 amino acids. J lost 1 base, V lost 2 bases, and 3 bases had no gene match. Germline V gene lookup returns CDR1 LGHNA and CDR2 YNLKQL (reference sequence). The CDR3 loop reads CASSQMTGRAETLYF. The CDR3 DNA, read in part, is TGTGCCAGCAGCCAAATGACAGGGCGTGCAGAAACGCTGTAT.

As regards this clone: Gene and germline names: mouse. The missing CDR3 end, 1 residue past where the read stops, is filled in from the germline J gene. The chain links TRBV3 to TRBJ1-1; 10 bases map to TRBD1. This CDR3 has 13 amino acids. Unmatched junction bases numbered 3, after V lost 5 bases and J lost 6 bases. CDR1 and CDR2 from the germline V gene are SNHLY and FYNGKV (reference sequence). Partial CDR3 DNA: TGTGCCAGCAGCCGGGACAGGGGCCCAGAAGTCTTC. Translated, it gives CASSRDRGPEVF. Given in full, the CDR3 is CASSRDRGPEVFF.

This clone was seen a handful of times. The genes are named according to mouse. The read comes to an end 1 residue before the CDR3 does, leaving the germline J gene to fill in the end. The chain employs TRBV16 and TRBJ2-2, with 8 nucleotides matching TRBD1. Per germline, CDR1 SGHSA and CDR2 FRNQAP. V shed 2 bases, J shed 4 bases, and the junction held 0 bases outside the gene matches. The CDR3 contains 14 residues. Incomplete CDR3 DNA: TGTGCAAGCAGCTTACAGGGGGCCACCGGGCAGCTCTAC. This codes for CASSLQGATGQLY. The full CDR3 sequence reads CASSLQGATGQLYF.

As for this clone: The germline and genes are mouse ones. Coverage ceases 1 residue before the CDR3 finishes, and the germline J gene fills in the end. This rearrangement joins TRBV26 to TRBJ2-4; tentative D call: TRBD1 (6 bases). Germline V lookup: CDR1 KGHPV, CDR2 FQNQEV (reference sequence). The V end lost 4 bases, the J end lost 6 bases, and 11 bases lay between the germline ends. The CDR3 runs 13 residues. The covered CDR3 bases are TGTGCCAGCAGTCCCCGGGACAAGAACACCTTGTAC. Its translation: CASSPRDKNTLY. The complete CDR3 sequence is CASSPRDKNTLYF.

A note on this clone: Mouse gene names apply. The read finishes 1 residue shy of the CDR3 end, and the germline J gene is used to complete it. The gene calls are TRBV12-2 and TRBJ2-1, with D possibly being TRBD1 (7 bases). Trimming stripped 1 base from V and 7 bases from J, with 10 bases between. This CDR3 comprises 13 residues. The V gene's germline CDR1 is SGHLS and CDR2 HYDKME. The CDR3 reads CASSLGGGAEQFF. The covered CDR3 bases are TGTGCCAGCTCTCTAGGGGGCGGAGCTGAGCAGTTC.

As for this clone: Gene names are the mouse ones. The DNA ends 1 residue before the CDR3 does, and the rest of the CDR3 is filled in from the germline J gene. V and J are TRBV3 and TRBJ2-1; no reliable D call. Per germline, CDR1 SNHLY and CDR2 FYNGKV (reference sequence). V was cut by 5 bases and J by 4 bases, with 9 bases left in between. CDR3 size: 13 residues. This chain's CDR3 is CASSRDNYAEQFF. Partial CDR3 DNA: TGTGCCAGCAGCCGCGACAATTATGCTGAGCAGTTC. The whole variable domain, filled in from reference TRBV3 and TRBJ2-1, reads GPKVLQIPSHQIIDMGQMVTLNCDPVSNHLYFYWYKQILGQQMEFLVNFYNGKVMEKSKLFKDQFSVERPDGSYFTLKIQPTALEDSAVYFCASSRDNYAEQFFGPGTRLTVL.

A note on this clone: Mouse gene names apply. Read sequence stops 1 residue before the CDR3 end, and the germline J gene provides the missing end. The chain uses TRBV13-1 and TRBJ2-7; 7 bases are shared with TRBD1. Germline V lookup: CDR1 NSHNY, CDR2 SYGAGN. V lost 7 bases, J lost 6 bases, and 4 bases stayed unmatched. The CDR3 length is 11 residues. The CDR3 loop reads CASADRVEQYF. The sequenced part of the CDR3 DNA is TGTGCCAGCGCCGACAGGGTTGAACAGTAC.

This clone was observed a few times. Mouse gene names apply. From the germline J gene comes the end of the CDR3, since the read stops 1 residue before it. This chain joins TRBV26 and TRBJ1-3, with 7 bases identical to TRBD1. The V and J ends lost 6 bases and 0 bases, in that order; junction bases with no gene match: 2. Germline V lookup: CDR1 KGHPV, CDR2 FQNQEV (reference sequence). The CDR3 runs to 14 residues. Partial CDR3 DNA: TGTGCCAGCAGGACAGGGATTTCTGGAAATACGCTCTAT. Protein: CASRTGISGNTLY. The full CDR3 reads CASRTGISGNTLYF.

Concerning this clone: Any gene name here is a mouse gene name. The CDR3 end lies 1 residue beyond the end of the read and is filled in from the germline J gene. Other nucleotide sequences in the sample specify the same CDR3. The rearrangement joins TRBV26 to TRBJ1-3; 8 bases line up with TRBD1. The CDR3 length is 15 residues. Trimming removed 2 bases from V and 0 bases from J; junction bases left unmatched: 0. The germline V gene encodes CDR1 KGHPV and CDR2 FQNQEV (reference sequence). The sequenced CDR3 bases are TGTGCCAGCAGTCTGGGACAGGGTTCTGGAAATACGCTCTAT. It yields the protein CASSLGQGSGNTLY. The CDR3 in its entirety is CASSLGQGSGNTLYF.

Concerning this clone itself: Gene names and germline refer to mouse. The CDR3 end lies 1 residue beyond the end of the read and is filled in from the germline J gene. This sequence joins TRBV3 and TRBJ1-3; possibly TRBD1 for D (6 bases). The CDR3 is 14 residues long. Germline V gene sequence: CDR1 SNHLY, CDR2 FYNGKV (reference sequence). The V end was cut by 5 bases, the J end by 0 bases, with 8 bases between. The covered CDR3 bases are TGTGCCAGCAGCCGACAGGTTTCTGGAAATACGCTCTAT. This codes for CASSRQVSGNTLY. The entire CDR3 is CASSRQVSGNTLYF. Full variable domain (missing parts from reference TRBV3 and TRBJ1-3): GPKVLQIPSHQIIDMGQMVTLNCDPVSNHLYFYWYKQILGQQMEFLVNFYNGKVMEKSKLFKDQFSVERPDGSYFTLKIQPTALEDSAVYFCASSRQVSGNTLYFGEGSRLIVV.

For this clone: Gene names denote mouse genes. With the read ending 1 residue before the CDR3 end, the germline J gene is used to fill in that end. This sequence joins TRBV26 and TRBJ1-3, with 7 bases that match TRBD1. The length of the CDR3 is 14 residues. V lost 6 bases and J lost 3; bases outside the gene matches: 5. From germline, CDR1 is KGHPV and CDR2 FQNQEV (reference sequence). The sequenced CDR3 bases are TGTGCCAGCAGCCCGACAGGGTATGGAAATACGCTCTAT. Its protein product is CASSPTGYGNTLY. The full CDR3 reads CASSPTGYGNTLYF.

Comments on this clone: Mouse names are used for the genes. CDR3 bases read: TGTGCCAGCAGTACAGGGGGGCAAGACACCCAGTAC. It yields the protein CASSTGGQDTQY. The CDR3 reads in full as CASSTGGQDTQYF. This rearrangement joins TRBV26 to TRBJ2-5, with TRBD1 matching 8 bases. The read ends 1 residue before the CDR3 terminus; that terminus is restored from the germline J gene. The V and J ends lost 5 bases and 3 bases, in that order; junction bases with no gene match: 1. The CDR3 is 13 amino acids. Germline loops: CDR1 KGHPV, CDR2 FQNQEV (reference sequence).

This clone showed up just a few times. Any gene name here is a mouse gene name. The CDR3 end lies 1 residue beyond the end of the read and is filled in from the germline J gene. V gene TRBV4 combines with J gene TRBJ2-5; 8 bases match TRBD1. After removal of 4 bases from V and 6 bases from J, the junction contained 3 bases not matched to a gene. The CDR3 length is 13 residues. Germline-derived CDR1 and CDR2 are LGHDT and YNNKQL (reference sequence). The covered CDR3 bases are TGTGCCAGCAGCTTCAGGGGGCTGGACACCCAGTAC. Encoded protein: CASSFRGLDTQY. The whole CDR3 protein is CASSFRGLDTQYF.

In its sample, this clone was seen once. The listed genes are named as in mouse. The CDR3 extends 1 residue past the end of the read, so its final part is completed from the germline J gene. The chain has TRBV5 and TRBJ2-3, with 9 positions matching TRBD1. Trimming removed 5 bases from V and 4 bases from J; junction bases left unmatched: 4. The CDR3 contains 14 residues. Germline CDR1 and CDR2: LGHNA and YNLKQL (reference sequence). CDR3 region: CASSRDRETETLYF. CDR3 bases read: TGTGCCAGCAGCAGGGACAGGGAGACAGAAACGCTGTAT.

This clone was counted a few times. A much larger clone sits a single nucleotide away, making a read error possible. Germline and genes here are mouse. The CDR3 spells CASSPGQYEQYF. The DNA read from the CDR3 is TGTGCAAGCAGCCCGGGACAGTATGAACAGTAC. The chain couples TRBV16 to TRBJ2-7; 7 positions agree with TRBD1. The missing CDR3 end, 1 residue past where the read stops, is filled in from the germline J gene. V lost 5 bases, J lost 4 bases, and 2 bases stayed unmatched. The CDR3 length is 12 residues. In germline, CDR1 is SGHSA, CDR2 FRNQAP.

Comments on this clone: The listed genes are named as in mouse. The CDR3 end lies 1 residue beyond the end of the read and is filled in from the germline J gene. The chain employs TRBV23 and TRBJ1-2; TRBD1, the table's D call, was not compared with the DNA. The CDR3 totals 14 residues. The germline CDR1 and CDR2 sequences are KGHTA and FQNQQP. CDR3: CSSSQGTGNSDYTF. The CDR3 DNA, read in part, is TGCTCCAGCAGTCAAGGGACAGGGAACTCCGACTACACC.

This clone was observed a few times. Mouse germline and gene names are used. The CDR3 end is not reached by the read, which stops 1 residue before it; the germline J gene fills it in. The chain is built from TRBV5 and TRBJ2-7; D not certain. The CDR3 runs 14 residues. Germline values: CDR1 LGHNA, CDR2 YNLKQL (reference sequence). V lost 1 base and J lost 0, with 7 bases in between. The sequenced part of the CDR3 DNA is TGTGCCAGCAGCCAAGGATGGACCTCCTATGAACAGTAC. Translating it yields CASSQGWTSYEQY. The full CDR3 is CASSQGWTSYEQYF.

As to this clone: Mouse germline and gene names are used. Read data end 1 residue before the CDR3 end; the end is taken from the germline J gene. This sequence joins TRBV3 and TRBJ2-7; D is uncertain. V was cut by 1 base and J by 0 bases, with 7 bases left in between. From germline, CDR1 is SNHLY and CDR2 FYNGKV (reference sequence). CDR3 length: 14 residues. This chain's CDR3 is CASSLGGSSYEQYF. The DNA read from the CDR3 is TGTGCCAGCAGCTTAGGAGGGAGCTCCTATGAACAGTAC.